Below, 15 T cell receptor beta chains from the same sample are listed, as sequenced in a study of immune heterogeneity within non-small cell lung tumors. TCR beta CDR3 amplification used multiplex PCR with 32 V and 13 J primers. Each CDR3 protein gets one entry after TCRdb re-called the multiplex PCR reads with MiXCR. The repertoire holds 4,500 or so distinct CDR3 sequences, with around a third as singletons. The template for each sample was roughly 600 ng of genomic DNA, which had been extracted from bulk tumor tissue. Surgical sampling yielded several biopsies per primary tumor (spaced far apart). Undergoing curative surgery were patients whose non-small cell lung cancer was untreated and newly diagnosed. The sample consisted of lung tumor tissue. These receptors all come from a woman aged 45-60 years with non-small cell lung cancer.

To note about this clonotype: This could be a read error, since a much larger clone is one nucleotide away. The chain combines TRBV19 with TRBJ1-5; no firm D call. The CDR3 has 13 amino acids. V was trimmed by 7 bases and J by 5 bases, leaving 12 bases between them. Germline V CDR1 and CDR2: LNHDA, SQIVND (reference sequence). CDR3 sequence (DNA): TGTGCCAGTAAACTTCGAGGCGATCAGCCCCAGCATTTT. Translated: CASKLRGDQPQHF.

The CDR3 nucleotides read TGTGCCAGCAGCCAAGGAAGGGGGACAGGGATCACAGATACGCAGTATTTT. This codes for CASSQGRGTGITDTQYF. The gene calls are TRBV3-1 and TRBJ2-3; 9 nucleotides agree with TRBD1. CDR3 length: 17 residues. Per germline, CDR1 LGHDT and CDR2 YNNKEL (reference sequence). V gave up 1 base and J gave up 2 bases; unmatched junction bases: 7.

Within the sample, this clonotype is medium-sized. This chain links TRBV6-4 with TRBJ1-1; D gene unclear. V was pared by 10 bases and J by 0 bases, with 6 bases between. CDR1 is MRHNA and CDR2 is SNTAGT in the germline V gene. The CDR3 is 11 amino acids. CDR3 coding DNA: TGTGCCACAGAGATGAACACTGAAGCTTTCTTT. Its protein product is CATEMNTEAFF.

A single count supports this clonotype. A junction boundary mismatches the germline segment, possibly from a read error. The chain combines TRBV5-1 with TRBJ2-7; the match to TRBD2 covers 7 bases. The germline CDR1 and CDR2 sequences are SGHRS and YFSETQ. The CDR3 is 14 amino acids. CDR3 coding DNA: TGTGCCAGCAGCTCCTTAGCGGGCGGCTACGAGCAGTACTTC. Its protein is CASSSLAGGYEQYF.

For this clonotype: Its ends do not fully match the called genes, so a read error is possible. The V gene is TRBV5-1, the J gene TRBJ2-5, with unresolved D. CDR3 length equals 14 residues. Germline loops: CDR1 SGHRS, CDR2 YFSETQ. CDR3 DNA: TGCGCCAGCAGCTTGGTAGGTTGTGAAGAGACCCGGTACTTC. Its translation is CASSLVGCEETRYF. The full variable domain, its missing parts supplied by reference TRBV5-1 and TRBJ2-5, is KAGVTQTPRYLIKTRGQQVTLSCSPISGHRSVSWYQQTPGQGLQFLFEYFSETQRNKGNFPGRFSGRQFSNSRSEMNVSTLELGDSALYLCASSLVGCEETRYFGPGTRLLVL.

By its share, this clonotype is medium-sized. This chain connects TRBV6-1 to TRBJ1-1; D remains ambiguous. Germline V gene sequence: CDR1 MNHNS, CDR2 SASEGT. V lost 6 bases to trimming and J lost 1 base, with 9 bases between them. CDR3 size: 13 residues. CDR3 sequence reads: CASRNQKNTEAFF. The CDR3 DNA is TGTGCCAGCAGGAACCAAAAGAACACTGAAGCTTTCTTT.

By frequency in the sample, this clonotype is medium-sized. The chain has TRBV28 and TRBJ2-3; D is uncertain. The germline V gene encodes CDR1 MDHEN and CDR2 SYDVKM. The CDR3 is 14 amino acids. With 3 bases removed from V and 1 base from J, the gap between germline ends came to 8 bases. CDR3: CASSFVAGTDTQYF. CDR3 DNA sequence: TGTGCCAGCAGTTTTGTGGCGGGCACAGATACGCAGTATTTT.

Remarks on this clonotype: A much larger clonotype is one base distant, so this may be a read error. The J gene is TRBJ2-2, the V gene TRBV19, with 7 bases aligning to TRBD1. The CDR3 extends over 13 amino acids. Germline lookup yields CDR1 LNHDA and CDR2 SQIVND (reference sequence). CDR3: CASPDRNNGELFF. CDR3 sequence (DNA): TGTGCCAGTCCGGACAGGAACAACGGGGAGCTGTTTTTT.

This chain uses TRBV7-6 with TRBJ2-7; D not certain. There are 13 residues in the CDR3. Germline loops: CDR1 SGHVS, CDR2 FNYEAQ. Trimming pared 1 base from V and 6 bases from J, leaving 10 bases between. The CDR3 sequence is CASSLDNTCEQYF. The CDR3 DNA reads TGTGCCAGCAGCTTAGACAATACTTGCGAGCAGTACTTC.

The CDR3 coding sequence is TGTGCCACCAATGCTGGCACGACGAACACTGAAGCTTTCTTT. This gives the protein CATNAGTTNTEAFF. This chain connects TRBV15 to TRBJ1-1; D gene unclear. V was clipped by 7 bases and J by 1 base, with 13 bases between them. Germline V gene lookup returns CDR1 LNHNV and CDR2 YYDKDF (reference sequence). CDR3 length: 14 residues.

V and J are TRBV11-2 and TRBJ2-7; TRBD2 aligns across 7 bases. The length of the CDR3 is 14 residues. Trimming took 6 bases from V and 7 from J; bases not matched to a gene: 12. The germline V gene encodes CDR1 SGHAT and CDR2 FQNNGV. The CDR3 region has the DNA TGTGCCAGCAGTGAAGCGCTTGGGGGGGTTGAGCAGTACTTC. This translates into CASSEALGGVEQYF.

This clonotype has just a few counts. The V call is TRBV5-1, the J call TRBJ2-6; tentative D call: TRBD1 (5 bases). V lost 4 bases and J lost 0, with 8 bases in between. There are 15 residues in the CDR3. Germline lookup yields CDR1 SGHRS and CDR2 YFSETQ. Written as DNA, the CDR3 is TGCGCCAGCAGCATAGACAGCTCTGGGGCCAACGTCCTGACTTTC. It encodes CASSIDSSGANVLTF.

This clonotype is medium-sized within its sample. The chain couples TRBV2 to TRBJ2-2; the D gene is possibly TRBD1 (5 bases). The V and J ends lost 6 bases and 6 bases respectively, with 11 bases between them. The CDR3 is 13 amino acids. CDR1 and CDR2 (germline): SNHLY, FYNNEI. The CDR3 here is CASRQGEAGELFF. The CDR3 coding sequence is TGTGCCAGCAGGCAGGGTGAAGCCGGGGAGCTGTTTTTT.

In the case of this clonotype: This may arise from a read error, as a much more abundant clone is one base away. The V gene is TRBV19, the J gene TRBJ1-5, with 8 bases lining up with TRBD1. From germline, CDR1 is LNHDA and CDR2 SQIVND (reference sequence). The CDR3 spans 15 residues. The trim removed 3 bases at V and 6 bases at J, leaving 7 bases unmatched. The CDR3 is CASSMYRGGGQPQHF. In DNA, the CDR3 is TGTGCCAGTAGTATGTACAGGGGGGGGGGTCAGCCCCAGCATTTT.

By its share, this clonotype is medium-sized (0.01 to 0.1%). This sequence joins TRBV19 and TRBJ2-6; possible D gene TRBD1, 7 bases. Trimming left V 9 bases short and J 2 bases short, with 14 bases between. Per the germline V gene, CDR1 is LNHDA and CDR2 is SQIVND (reference sequence). CDR3 length: 15 residues. CDR3 protein: CASATGRTGANVLTF. The CDR3 bases are TGTGCCAGCGCGACAGGGAGGACTGGGGCCAACGTCCTGACTTTC.